This T cell receptor (beta chain) was captured by sequencing in a study of brain T cells in children with intractable seizures listed by TCRdb under 2021. As for the study more broadly: Resected brain tissue from 45 to 60 pediatric epilepsy surgery cases was first screened for immune gene transcripts using a NanoString immunology panel. About 70% of the 12 selected surgery cases also had pre-surgery blood sequenced, which left four cases with brain tissue only. What the study reported, not specific to this receptor: The patients' HCMV serostatus was not known, and viral specificity was inferred solely from CDR3 sequence similarity. Sequencing depth differed between pre- and post-surgery blood, so clones missing from the pre-surgery sample may reflect undersampling.

The immunoSEQ assay was used to generate TCR beta chain sequences from genomic DNA. Per the source publication's procedure: CDR3 sequences that did not begin with the conserved framework cysteine at position 104 were removed by hand. To get clonality, the normalized Shannon's Diversity Index was subtracted from one, giving values from 0 (maximal diversity) to 1 (oligoclonal). Chi-squared comparison-of-proportions tests assessed whether the same CDR3 differed in frequency between samples, such as brain versus blood. Public clonotypes were identified through searches of immuneACCESS, and similarity to known antiviral clonotypes was evaluated with the VDJdb browser. As stored in TCRdb, this immuneACCESS dataset retains in-frame rearrangements with V and J assigned. A fraction of the clones does not appear; measured against another copy, unresolved V genes explain less than half of the discrepancy, and the remainder lacks a known reason. That table is the source of V, J and clone size, and D and trimming were worked out from the DNA. Recorded for this sample are under 400,000 clones; 85% to 95% of them occurred a single time. 4.5% to 7% of the sample lies in the top ten.

The time point label for this specimen denotes: blood from clinic visit 5 months post-surgery; TSC patient then seizure free. The surgery cases showing the highest brain T cell transcript signatures were chosen for TCR beta chain sequencing of brain tissue and, when available, of blood. Before surgery, patients had received at least one anti-epileptic drug. The TCR-sequenced patients were children whose drug-resistant epilepsy was caused by tuberous sclerosis complex, focal cortical dysplasia, Rasmussen encephalitis or hemimegalencephaly. Bulk genomic DNA was isolated from unsorted brain tissue and whole blood using the Monarch genomic DNA purification kit. Inclusive of the bounding cysteine and phenylalanine, the CDR3 is 17 residues long. Solely the CDR3 DNA is kept, with 51 bases framed from the first base. CDR1 and CDR2, per the germline V gene (reference sequence), are LNHDA and SQIVND. After removal of 5 bases from V and 2 bases from J, the junction retains 8 bases not matched to a gene.

As regards this clone: The antigen it binds to is not known. No base quality information exists; no much larger clone differs at one position.

This TCR was sampled from a boy younger than two with tuberous sclerosis and intractable seizures. Rearrangement joined TRBV19 to TRBJ1-6; 8 of the junction bases match TRBD1. The sequences come from peripheral blood, collected 5 to 6 months after surgery. The nucleotide sequence reads TGTGCCAGTAGTCCTTTGGACAGGGACCCCTATAATTCACCCCTCCACTTT. Its coded protein is CASSPLDRDPYNSPLHF. The variable domain in full, with residues beyond the CDR3 obtained from the reference TRBV19 and TRBJ1-6 genes, is DGGITQSPKYLFRKEGQNVTLSCEQNLNHDAMYWYRQDPGQGLRLIYYSQIVNDFQKGDIAEGYSVSREKKESFPLTVTSAQKNPTAFYLCASSPLDRDPYNSPLHFGNGTRLTVT.